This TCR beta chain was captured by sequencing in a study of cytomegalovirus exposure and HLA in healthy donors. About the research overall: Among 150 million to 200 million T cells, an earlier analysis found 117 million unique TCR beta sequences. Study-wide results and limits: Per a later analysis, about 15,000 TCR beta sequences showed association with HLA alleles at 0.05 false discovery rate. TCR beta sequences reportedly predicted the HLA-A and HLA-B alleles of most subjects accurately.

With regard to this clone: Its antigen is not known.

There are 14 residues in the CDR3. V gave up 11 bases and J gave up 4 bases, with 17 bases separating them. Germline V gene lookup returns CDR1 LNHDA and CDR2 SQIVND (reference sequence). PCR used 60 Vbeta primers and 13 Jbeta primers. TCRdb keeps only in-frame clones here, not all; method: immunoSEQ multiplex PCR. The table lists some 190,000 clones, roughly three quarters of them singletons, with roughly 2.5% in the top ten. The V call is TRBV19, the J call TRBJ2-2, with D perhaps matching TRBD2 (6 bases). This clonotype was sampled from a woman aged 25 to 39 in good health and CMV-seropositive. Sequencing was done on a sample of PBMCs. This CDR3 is CAVCDVGGTGELFF. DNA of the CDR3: TGTGCCGTTTGCGACGTGGGGGGCACCGGGGAGCTGTTTTTT.